This note documents a single TCR beta chain sequence. As yet, its antigen is unknown. The junction and the germline gene differ at one end; a read error may be behind it. Isolated RNA was reverse transcribed in full, so expressed TCRB transcripts were sequenced. The data were produced by immunoSEQ multiplex PCR, yet TCRdb's version contains in-frame clones alone and is incomplete. The sample lists 52,000 or so clones, 52% occurring once. This sample was included in a study of beta chain features in type 1 diabetes. Findings of the study overall: TCRB CDR3s were moderately but significantly shorter in Type 1 diabetes patients in all four CD4+ subsets.

CDR1 is SEHNR and CDR2 is FQNEAQ in the germline V gene (reference sequence). This CDR3 has 14 amino acids. Sequencing was performed on Tregs from blood. V usage is TRBV7-9 and J usage is TRBJ2-7; a possible D gene is TRBD2 (6 bases). This sequence originates from a woman between 40 and 50 years old with type 1 diabetes. For the CDR3, the DNA is TGTGCCAGCAGCCTAGCCGGGACTGGGGGGGAGCAGTACTTC. This translates into CASSLAGTGGEQYF.